The 8 T cell receptor beta chains given below trace back to one sample, sequenced in a study of blood T cells in healthy people across ages. Using a J-beta primer mix together with a sample-barcoded 5' primer, a second PCR was run for about 6 to 11 cycles. TCRdb redid the calling of the 5' RACE reads with MiXCR, one entry per CDR3 protein. The table has approximately 800,000 distinct CDR3 sequences, about 53% seen once. Source material: blood. Receptors were obtained from a man older than 75 in good health.

This clonotype was seen only once. The chain couples TRBV2 to TRBJ2-4, with a tentative D call TRBD1 (5 bases). Per germline, CDR1 SNHLY and CDR2 FYNNEI. V lost 6 bases and J 5 bases, leaving 14 bases between the germline ends. CDR3 length equals 14 residues. The CDR3 nucleotides read TGTGCCAGCAGGAGGACACCCTGGGAAAACATTCAGTACTTC. Residues: CASRRTPWENIQYF.

This chain connects TRBV20-1 to TRBJ2-5; 7 bases agree with TRBD2. V trimming: 0 bases; J trimming: 4 bases; junction bases outside the gene matches: 14. This CDR3 comprises 17 residues. Germline V gene data show CDR1 as DFQATT and CDR2 as SNEGSKA (reference sequence). DNA for the CDR3: TGCAGTGCTAGAGATCTGATAGTTGCGGGAGTCGTAGAGACCCAGTACTTC. It is translated as CSARDLIVAGVVETQYF.

The chain is built from TRBV24-1 and TRBJ2-1; D not resolved. The CDR3 totals 17 residues. Germline-derived CDR1 and CDR2 are KGHDR and SFDVKD. V was trimmed by 4 bases and J by 4 bases, leaving 19 bases between them. The CDR3 sequence is CATSDRPRGVSYNEQFF. The CDR3 nucleotides are TGTGCCACCAGTGACCGCCCCCGTGGGGTTTCGTACAATGAGCAGTTCTTC.

On this clonotype: At one of its ends the junction is not consistent with the germline gene, which may arise from a read error. The chain links TRBV7-9 to TRBJ1-6; TRBD1 is a possible D gene (6 bases). Germline V gene lookup returns CDR1 SEHNR and CDR2 FQNEAQ (reference sequence). This CDR3 spans 15 amino acids. The CDR3 reads CTSSLGWTANSPLHF. As DNA, the CDR3 is TGTACCAGCAGCTTGGGTTGGACAGCGAATTCACCCCTCCACTTT.

V usage is TRBV25-1 and J usage is TRBJ2-1; 9 bases match TRBD2. Losses at the gene ends were 4 bases for V and 7 bases for J; bases not matched to a gene: 8. The CDR3 extends over 15 amino acids. CDR1 is MGHDK, CDR2 SYGVNS, per germline. The DNA of the CDR3 is TGTGCCAGCAGTGCGAGACTAGCGGCCGCTAATGAGCAGTTCTTC. Its translation: CASSARLAAANEQFF. Full variable domain (rest looked up from reference TRBV25-1 and TRBJ2-1): EADIYQTPRYLVIGTGKKITLECSQTMGHDKMYWYQQDPGMELHLIHYSYGVNSTEKGDLSSESTVSRIRTEHFPLTLESARPSHTSQYLCASSARLAAANEQFFGPGTRLTVL.

A remark on this clonotype: At one end, the junction sequence differs from germline, possibly due to a read error. V is TRBV10-3 and J is TRBJ2-1, with 9 bases fitting TRBD2. CDR1 and CDR2 from the germline V gene are ENHRY and SYGVKD. The CDR3 is 15 amino acids. The CDR3 sequence: CAISEGTSNVNERFF. DNA for the CDR3: TGTGCCATCAGTGAGGGGACTAGCAATGTCAATGAGCGGTTCTTC.

This clonotype was seen a handful of times. V and J are TRBV7-9 and TRBJ1-2; TRBD1 matches at 8 bases. The CDR3 is 13 amino acids. The germline gives CDR1 SEHNR, CDR2 FQNEAQ (reference sequence). With V trimmed by 4 bases and J by 4 bases, 2 bases remained unmatched. In nucleotides, the CDR3 is TGTGCCAGCAGCTCAGACAGGGGCTATGGCTACACCTTC. Encoded protein: CASSSDRGYGYTF.

This clonotype was seen just once. One base away lies a much larger clone, so this may be a sequencing read error. The V and J genes are TRBV20-1 and TRBJ2-1; D is unresolved. CDR1 DFQATT and CDR2 SNEGSKA come from the germline V gene (reference sequence). Trimming removed 4 bases from V and 3 bases from J, with 16 bases in between. The CDR3 is made up of 15 amino acids. The CDR3 DNA is TGCAGTGCTACCCAGGCTGGCGGCTACTACAATGAGCAGTTCTTC. It specifies CSATQAGGYYNEQFF.